This entry lists 4 T cell receptor beta chains sequenced from one sample in a study of blood T cell repertoires in COVID-19. Generated by immunoSEQ multiplex PCR, the TCRdb table keeps only in-frame clones and is missing some. Of approximately 220,000 clones detected, about 88% appear once; the ten largest clones hold roughly 3%. The specimen sequenced was peripheral blood. Receptors were obtained from a man in his 60s with acute or convalescent COVID-19.

This clone was picked up a small number of times. Other DNA variants within this sample encode the same CDR3. The gene calls are TRBV4-2 and TRBJ2-7; 8 bases are a match to TRBD1. This CDR3 is 14 amino acids long. J gave up 7 bases and V 2 bases, and 7 bases lay outside the gene matches. The germline V gene has CDR1 LGHNA and CDR2 YNFKEQ. The CDR3 DNA reads TGTGCCAGCAGCCAACCGGGACAGGCTCCTGAGCAGTACTTC. This translates into CASSQPGQAPEQYF.

The gene calls are TRBV28 and TRBJ2-7; the match to TRBD1 covers 7 bases. Germline lookup yields CDR1 MDHEN and CDR2 SYDVKM. The CDR3 is 14 residues long. Germline trimming cut 7 bases from V and 3 bases from J; bases unmatched to any gene: 9. In nucleotides, the CDR3 is TGTGCCAGCATTAGACAGGGCATCAGCTACGAGCAGTACTTC. This translates into CASIRQGISYEQYF.

V and J are TRBV5-1 and TRBJ2-3; 10 bases map to TRBD1. The CDR3 has 13 amino acids. Trimming cost V 9 bases and J 4 bases; bases outside gene matches: 5. Per germline, CDR1 SGHRS and CDR2 YFSETQ. This CDR3 is CATGQGGSDTQYF. CDR3 nucleotides: TGCGCCACCGGACAGGGGGGATCAGATACGCAGTATTTT.

This rearrangement joins TRBV5-5 to TRBJ1-1, with 8 bases lining up with TRBD1. The CDR3 runs 16 residues. Germline V CDR1 and CDR2: SGHKS, YYEKEE (reference sequence). J gave up 1 base and V 0 bases, and 5 bases lay outside the gene matches. CDR3 coding DNA: TGTGCCAGCAGCTTGGGGACAGGGTTGCGGAACACTGAAGCTTTCTTT. Its translation is CASSLGTGLRNTEAFF.